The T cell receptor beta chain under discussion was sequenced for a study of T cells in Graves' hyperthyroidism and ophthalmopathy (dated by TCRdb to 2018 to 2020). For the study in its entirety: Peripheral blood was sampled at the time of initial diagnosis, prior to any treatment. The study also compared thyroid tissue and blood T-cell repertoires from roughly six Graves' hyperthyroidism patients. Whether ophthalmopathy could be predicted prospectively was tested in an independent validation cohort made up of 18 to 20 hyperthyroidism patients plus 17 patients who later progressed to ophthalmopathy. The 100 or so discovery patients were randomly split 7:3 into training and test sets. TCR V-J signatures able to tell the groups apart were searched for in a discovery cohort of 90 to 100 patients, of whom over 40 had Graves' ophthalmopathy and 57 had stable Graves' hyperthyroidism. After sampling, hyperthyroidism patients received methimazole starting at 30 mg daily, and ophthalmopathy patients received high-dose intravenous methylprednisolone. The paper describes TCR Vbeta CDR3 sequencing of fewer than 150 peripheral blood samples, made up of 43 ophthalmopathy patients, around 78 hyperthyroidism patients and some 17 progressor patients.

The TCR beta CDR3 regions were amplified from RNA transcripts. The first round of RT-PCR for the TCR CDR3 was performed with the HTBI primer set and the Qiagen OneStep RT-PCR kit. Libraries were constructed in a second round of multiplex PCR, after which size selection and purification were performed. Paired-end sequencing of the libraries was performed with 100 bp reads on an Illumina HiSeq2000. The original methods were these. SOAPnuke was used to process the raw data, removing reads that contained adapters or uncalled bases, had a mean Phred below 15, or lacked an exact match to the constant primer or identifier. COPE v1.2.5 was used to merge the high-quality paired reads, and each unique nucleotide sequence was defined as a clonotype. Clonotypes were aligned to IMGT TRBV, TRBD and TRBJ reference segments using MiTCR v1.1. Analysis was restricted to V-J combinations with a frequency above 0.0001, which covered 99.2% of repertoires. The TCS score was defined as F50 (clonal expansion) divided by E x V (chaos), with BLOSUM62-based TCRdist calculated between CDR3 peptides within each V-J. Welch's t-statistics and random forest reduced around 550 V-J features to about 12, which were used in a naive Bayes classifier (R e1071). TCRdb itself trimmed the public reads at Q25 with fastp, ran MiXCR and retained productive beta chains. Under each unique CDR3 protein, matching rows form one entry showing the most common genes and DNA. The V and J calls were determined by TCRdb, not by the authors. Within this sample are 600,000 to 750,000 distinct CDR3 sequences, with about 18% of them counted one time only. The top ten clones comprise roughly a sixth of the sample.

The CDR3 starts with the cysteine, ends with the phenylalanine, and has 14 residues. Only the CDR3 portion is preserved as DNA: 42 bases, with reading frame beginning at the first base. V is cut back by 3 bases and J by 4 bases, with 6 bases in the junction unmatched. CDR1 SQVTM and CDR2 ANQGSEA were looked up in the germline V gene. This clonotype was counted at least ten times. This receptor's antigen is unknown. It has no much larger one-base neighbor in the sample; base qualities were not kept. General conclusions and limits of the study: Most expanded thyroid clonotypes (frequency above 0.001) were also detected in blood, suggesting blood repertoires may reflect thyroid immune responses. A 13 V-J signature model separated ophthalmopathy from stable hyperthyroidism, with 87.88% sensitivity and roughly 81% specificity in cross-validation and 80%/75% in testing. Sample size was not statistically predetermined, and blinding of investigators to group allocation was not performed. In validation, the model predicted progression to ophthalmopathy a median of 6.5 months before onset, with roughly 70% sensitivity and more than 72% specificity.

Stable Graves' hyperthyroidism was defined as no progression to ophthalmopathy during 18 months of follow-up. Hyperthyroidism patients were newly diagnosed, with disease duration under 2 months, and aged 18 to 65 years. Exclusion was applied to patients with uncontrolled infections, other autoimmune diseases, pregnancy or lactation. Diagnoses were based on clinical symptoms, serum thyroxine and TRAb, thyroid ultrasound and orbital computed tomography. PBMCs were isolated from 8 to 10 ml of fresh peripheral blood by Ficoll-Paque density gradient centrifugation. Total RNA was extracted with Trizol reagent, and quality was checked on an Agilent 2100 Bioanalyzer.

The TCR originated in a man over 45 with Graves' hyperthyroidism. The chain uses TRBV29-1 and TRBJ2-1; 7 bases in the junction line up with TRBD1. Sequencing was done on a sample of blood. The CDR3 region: CSVDVRQGYNEQFF. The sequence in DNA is TGCAGCGTTGATGTTAGACAGGGTTACAATGAGCAGTTCTTC.